The following is a TCR beta chain sequence with its context. Its target is not known. This sample stems from a study of T-cell reconstitution after alpha-beta-depleted transplantation in children. Study conclusions and caveats: Several hundred expanded graft clones reportedly were the source of alpha-beta T cells about two months after transplant. TCRbeta diversity was high at day 60 in some patients (a result of surviving recipient T cells and thymic progenitors).

Germline V lookup: CDR1 SGHRS, CDR2 YFSETQ. Losses at the gene ends were 3 bases for V and 5 bases for J; bases not matched to a gene: 0. This CDR3 has 13 residues. Preparation of the TCRbeta library involved a method that used unique molecular identifiers. TCRdb called the PCR reads again in MiXCR, with one record for every CDR3 protein. This table has under 450,000 distinct CDR3 sequences, 15% to 20% appearing once. This sample comprised PBMCs, mostly from graft donor cells, obtained 360 days after TCRalphabeta/CD19-depleted stem cell transplant. J is TRBJ2-1 and V is TRBV5-1; 9 nucleotides agree with TRBD1. This TCR was recovered from a boy less than two years old who had a stem cell transplant for Wiskott-Aldrich syndrome, so the T cells may come from the graft donor. The CDR3 sequence is CASSWDRDNEQFF. For the CDR3, the DNA is TGCGCCAGCAGCTGGGACAGGGACAATGAGCAGTTCTTC.